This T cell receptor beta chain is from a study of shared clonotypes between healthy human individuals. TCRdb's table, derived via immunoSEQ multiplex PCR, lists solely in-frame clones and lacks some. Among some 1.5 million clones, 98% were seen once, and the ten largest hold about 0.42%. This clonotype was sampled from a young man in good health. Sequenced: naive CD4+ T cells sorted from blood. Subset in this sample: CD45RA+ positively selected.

In DNA, the CDR3 is TGTGCCAGCAGCTTAGCAAGGGACGGATATAGCAATCAGCCCCAGCATTTT. Its translation: CASSLARDGYSNQPQHF. V gene TRBV7-8 combines with J gene TRBJ1-5; TRBD1 is a possible D gene (5 bases). The germline gives CDR1 SGHVS, CDR2 FQNEAQ. Trimming pared 0 bases from V and 0 bases from J, leaving 12 bases between. The CDR3 covers 17 residues.